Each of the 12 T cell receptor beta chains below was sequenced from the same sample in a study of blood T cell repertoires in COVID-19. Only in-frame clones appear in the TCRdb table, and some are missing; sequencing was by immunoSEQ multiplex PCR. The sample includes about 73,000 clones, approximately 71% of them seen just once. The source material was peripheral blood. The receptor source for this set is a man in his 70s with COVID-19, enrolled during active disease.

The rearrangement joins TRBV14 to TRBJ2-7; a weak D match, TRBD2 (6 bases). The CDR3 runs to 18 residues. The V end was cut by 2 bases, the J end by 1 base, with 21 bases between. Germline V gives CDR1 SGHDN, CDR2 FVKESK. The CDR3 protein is CASSQYISRRGFSYEQYF. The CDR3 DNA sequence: TGTGCCAGCAGCCAATATATTAGTAGGAGGGGATTTTCCTACGAGCAGTACTTC.

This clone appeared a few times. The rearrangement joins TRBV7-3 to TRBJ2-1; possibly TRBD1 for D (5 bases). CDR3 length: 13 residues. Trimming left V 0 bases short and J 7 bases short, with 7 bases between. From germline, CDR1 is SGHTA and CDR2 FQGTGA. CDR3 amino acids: CASSLTKGNEQFF. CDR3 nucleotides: TGTGCCAGCAGCTTAACGAAGGGGAATGAGCAGTTCTTC.

The CDR3 sequence is CASSEWETGSYGYTF. CDR3 nucleotide sequence: TGTGCCAGCAGTGAATGGGAGACAGGGTCCTATGGCTACACCTTC. This chain uses TRBV25-1 with TRBJ1-2; 7 nucleotides agree with TRBD1. V trimming: 1 base; J trimming: 4 bases; junction bases outside the gene matches: 6. CDR1 and CDR2 from the germline V gene are MGHDK and SYGVNS. This CDR3 has 15 residues.

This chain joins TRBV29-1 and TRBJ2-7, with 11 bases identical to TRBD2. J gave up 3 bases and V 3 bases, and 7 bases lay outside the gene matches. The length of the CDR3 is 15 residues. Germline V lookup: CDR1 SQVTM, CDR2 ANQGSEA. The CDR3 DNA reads TGCAGCGTTGATCGGATCGGGACTAGCGGCTACGAGCAGTACTTC. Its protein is CSVDRIGTSGYEQYF.

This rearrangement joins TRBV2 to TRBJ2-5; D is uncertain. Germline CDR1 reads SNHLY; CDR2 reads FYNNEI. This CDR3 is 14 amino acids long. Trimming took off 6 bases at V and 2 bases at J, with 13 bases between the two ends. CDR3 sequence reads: CASSGLTPQETQYF. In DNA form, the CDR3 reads TGTGCCAGCAGCGGTTTGACTCCACAAGAGACCCAGTACTTC.

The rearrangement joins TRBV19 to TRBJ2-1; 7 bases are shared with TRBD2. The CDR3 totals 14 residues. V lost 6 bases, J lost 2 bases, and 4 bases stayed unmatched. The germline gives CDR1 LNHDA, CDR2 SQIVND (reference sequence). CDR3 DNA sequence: TGTGCCAGTAGAGGGGAGGGTCCCTACAATGAGCAGTTCTTC. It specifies CASRGEGPYNEQFF.

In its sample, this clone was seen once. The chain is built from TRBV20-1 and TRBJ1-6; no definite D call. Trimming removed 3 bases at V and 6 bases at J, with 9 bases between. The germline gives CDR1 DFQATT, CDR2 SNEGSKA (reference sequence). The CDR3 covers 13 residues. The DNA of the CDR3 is TGCAGTGCTAGTCAGACTTTTAATTCACCCCTCCACTTT. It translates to CSASQTFNSPLHF.

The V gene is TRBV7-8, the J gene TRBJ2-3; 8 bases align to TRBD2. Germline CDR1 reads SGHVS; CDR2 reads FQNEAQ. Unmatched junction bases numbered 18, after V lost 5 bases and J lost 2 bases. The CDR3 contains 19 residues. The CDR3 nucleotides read TGTGCCAGCAGCCCCCCGGGACTAGTTTTGAAAGGCTTCACAGATACGCAGTATTTT. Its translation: CASSPPGLVLKGFTDTQYF.

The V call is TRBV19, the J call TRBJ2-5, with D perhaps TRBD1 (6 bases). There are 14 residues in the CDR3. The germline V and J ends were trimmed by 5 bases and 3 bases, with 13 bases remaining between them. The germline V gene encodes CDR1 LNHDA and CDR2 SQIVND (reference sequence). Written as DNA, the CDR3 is TGTGCCAGTAGTGCCCAGGGGTTGGAAGAGACCCAGTACTTC. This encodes CASSAQGLEETQYF.

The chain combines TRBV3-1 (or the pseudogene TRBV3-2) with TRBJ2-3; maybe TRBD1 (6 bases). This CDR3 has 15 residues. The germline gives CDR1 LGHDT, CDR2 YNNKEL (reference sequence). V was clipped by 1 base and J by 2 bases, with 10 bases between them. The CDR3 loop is CASSQASGATDTQYF. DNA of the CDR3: TGTGCCAGCAGCCAAGCGTCAGGGGCCACAGATACGCAGTATTTT.

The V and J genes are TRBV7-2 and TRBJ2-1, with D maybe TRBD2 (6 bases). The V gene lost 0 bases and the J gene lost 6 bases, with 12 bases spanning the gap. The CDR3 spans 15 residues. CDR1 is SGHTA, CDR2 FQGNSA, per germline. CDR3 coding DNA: TGTGCCAGCAGCTTAGCGGGAGGAGGGTTCAATGAGCAGTTCTTC. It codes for CASSLAGGGFNEQFF.

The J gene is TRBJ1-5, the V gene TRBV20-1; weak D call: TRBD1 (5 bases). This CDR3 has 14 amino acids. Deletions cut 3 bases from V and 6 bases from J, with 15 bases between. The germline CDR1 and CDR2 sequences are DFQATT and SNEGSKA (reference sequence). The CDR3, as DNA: TGCAGTGCTAGTGTCCCCAGGGAAGGTCAGCCCCAGCATTTT. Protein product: CSASVPREGQPQHF.